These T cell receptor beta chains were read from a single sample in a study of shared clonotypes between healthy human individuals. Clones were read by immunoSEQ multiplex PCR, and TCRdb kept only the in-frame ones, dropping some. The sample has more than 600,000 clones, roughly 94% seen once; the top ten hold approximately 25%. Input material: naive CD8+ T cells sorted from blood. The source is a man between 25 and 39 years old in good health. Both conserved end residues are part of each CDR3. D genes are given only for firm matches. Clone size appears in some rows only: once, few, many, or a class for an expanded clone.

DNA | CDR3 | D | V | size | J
TGTGCCAGCATCCCGGACCATAGCGGAGGACAAGAGACCCAGTACTTC | CASIPDHSGGQETQYF | NA | TRBV7-9 | NA | TRBJ2-5
TGTGCCAGCAGTGCGGGAGTCTACTACGAGCAGTACTTC | CASSAGVYYEQYF | NA | TRBV6-1 | NA | TRBJ2-7
TGTGCCAGCAGCTTGGCCGGGACAGGCTACAATGAGCAGTTCTTC | CASSLAGTGYNEQFF | TRBD1 | TRBV5-8 | once | TRBJ2-1
TGTGCCAGCAGCGGGGAAGCACAGGGATGGGGCGAAGCTTTCTTT | CASSGEAQGWGEAFF | NA | TRBV9 | NA | TRBJ1-1
TGTGCCAGCAGTACAGGGGGCGTTGCTTTCTTT | CASSTGGVAFF | TRBD1 | TRBV27 | NA | TRBJ1-1
TGTGCCACCAGCACCGCCGAGAGCGCCTGGAATGAGCAGTTCTTC | CATSTAESAWNEQFF | NA | TRBV15 | NA | TRBJ2-1
TGTGCCAGCAGGAACACTGAAGCTTTCTTT | CASRNTEAFF | NA | TRBV11-2 | once | TRBJ1-1
TGTGCCAGCAGTACCCAGGTTGGCAGCTATGGCTACACCTTC | CASSTQVGSYGYTF | NA | TRBV6-5 | NA | TRBJ1-2
TGTGCCAGCAGCCACGGAGCGGGAGGTATCGGGGAGCTGTTTTTT | CASSHGAGGIGELFF | TRBD2 | TRBV7-9 | NA | TRBJ2-2
TGTGCCAGCAGCTTTATCAGGGCAGATACGCAGTATTTT | CASSFIRADTQYF | NA | TRBV28 | NA | TRBJ2-3
TGTGCCAGCAGTCCCCGGGACAGGGACAATGAGCAGTTCTTC | CASSPRDRDNEQFF | TRBD1 | TRBV27 | once | TRBJ2-1
TGTGCCAGCAGTGGGGCAGGGACGCCCTACGAGCAGTACTTC | CASSGAGTPYEQYF | NA | TRBV2 | NA | TRBJ2-7
TGTGCCAGCGGGGGCGGTACCTACGAGCAGTACTTC | CASGGGTYEQYF | NA | TRBV6-5 | NA | TRBJ2-7
TGTGCCAGCAGCTCAGACGGGGGATGGCTAGCGGGAGAGAAACCCTTC | CASSSDGGWLAGEKPF | TRBD2 | TRBV7-9 | NA | TRBJ2-7
TGTGCCAGCAGTTACGGTTCAGGCACAGATACGCAGTATTTT | CASSYGSGTDTQYF | NA | TRBV6-6 | NA | TRBJ2-3
TGTGCCAGCTCGCCGGGGGCAGGCAACTATGGCTACACCTTC | CASSPGAGNYGYTF | NA | TRBV18 | NA | TRBJ1-2
TGTGCCAGCAGCTTAGGTGCCTCCAATGAGCAGTTCTTC | CASSLGASNEQFF | NA | TRBV5-4 | NA | TRBJ2-1
TGTGCCAGCAGCTTAGTCTCCGGGACACTCACGAACACCGGGGAGCTGTTTTTT | CASSLVSGTLTNTGELFF | NA | TRBV7-8 | NA | TRBJ2-2
TGTGCCAGCAGTCCTTCCCTTAGCACAGATACGCAGTATTTT | CASSPSLSTDTQYF | NA | TRBV27 | NA | TRBJ2-3
TGTGCCAGTAGTATACCGGGTAGGGTCTACGAGCAGTACTTC | CASSIPGRVYEQYF | NA | TRBV19 | NA | TRBJ2-7
TGTGCCAGTAGTGTGACTAGCGGGAGGTTGTCCTACAATGAGCAGTTCTTC | CASSVTSGRLSYNEQFF | TRBD2 | TRBV19 | NA | TRBJ2-1
TGTGCCAGCAGCTTAACGTTGGCTAGCGGGGGGATTATTGAGCAGTTCTTC | CASSLTLASGGIIEQFF | TRBD2 | TRBV7-3 | NA | TRBJ2-1
TGTGCCAGCAGCTCTAGGACAGGGGGCACCTACAATGAGCAGTTCTTC | CASSSRTGGTYNEQFF | TRBD1 | TRBV7-9 | NA | TRBJ2-1